This entry describes one T cell receptor (beta chain). Trimming at V came to 9 bases and at J to 10 bases, leaving 12 bases not matched to a gene. Germline CDR1 MNHNY, CDR2 SVGAGI (reference sequence). This CDR3 region has 13 residues. This specimen belongs to a study of blood T cell repertoires in COVID-19. Assay: immunoSEQ multiplex PCR; the TCRdb copy retains only in-frame clones and omits some. The sample comprises 34,000 or so clones, about 85% of which are singletons, and about 1.9% rests with the top ten. Sample: peripheral blood. This clonotype was sampled from a man aged 50 to 60 with active or convalescent COVID-19. This chain links TRBV6-6 with TRBJ1-2; TRBD1 matches 9 bases. The CDR3 spells CASLQGAQGDYTF. CDR3 in DNA: TGTGCCAGTCTACAGGGGGCTCAGGGGGACTACACCTTC.